Each of the 29 T cell receptor beta chains below was sequenced from the same sample in a study of beta chain features in type 1 diabetes. Study findings and constraints: There was a moderate but significant shortening of TCRB CDR3s in all four CD4+ subsets of Type 1 diabetes patients.

Since all of the isolated RNA was reverse transcribed, expressed TCRB transcripts were what got sequenced. The repertoire was sequenced with immunoSEQ multiplex PCR; TCRdb's copy has only in-frame clones and lacks some. The sample records over 90,000 clones, approximately 30% being singletons. The antigens these receptors bind are not known. Sequencing was performed on central memory CD4+ T cells from blood. The receptors were gathered from a woman aged 18-30 years with type 1 diabetes.

V and J are TRBV2 and TRBJ2-2, with D possibly TRBD1 on 6 matching bases. Trimming shortened V by 7 bases and J by 4 bases, and 13 bases separated the two germline ends. The CDR3 length is 14 residues. Per germline, CDR1 SNHLY and CDR2 FYNNEI. The CDR3 DNA reads TGTGCCAGCAACAGGGCGGCTTCCACCGGGGAGCTGTTTTTT. It encodes CASNRAASTGELFF.

This clone was counted a few times. This sequence joins TRBV2 and TRBJ1-4, with D unclear. V lost 6 bases and J lost 10, with 18 bases in between. Germline lookup yields CDR1 SNHLY and CDR2 FYNNEI. The CDR3 covers 14 residues. CDR3 coding DNA: TGTGCCAGCAGCGGATGGGTCGTATCGGGAAAACTGTTTTTT. Encoded protein: CASSGWVVSGKLFF.

There are a few counts of this clone. The chain employs TRBV5-1 and TRBJ2-1; 10 bases fit TRBD2. V shed 6 bases, J shed 1 base, and the junction held 16 bases outside the gene matches. The CDR3 sequence is 19 residues long. Per germline, CDR1 SGHRS and CDR2 YFSETQ. CDR3 DNA: TGCGCCAGCAACCCCTTACCTAGCGGGAGCTCGGGGTCCTACAATGAGCAGTTCTTC. It translates to CASNPLPSGSSGSYNEQFF. Looking up the rest from reference TRBV5-1 and TRBJ2-1 gives the full variable domain: KAGVTQTPRYLIKTRGQQVTLSCSPISGHRSVSWYQQTPGQGLQFLFEYFSETQRNKGNFPGRFSGRQFSNSRSEMNVSTLELGDSALYLCASNPLPSGSSGSYNEQFFGPGTRLTVL.

The chain couples TRBV11-3 to TRBJ2-3; TRBD2 is a possible D gene (6 bases). Trimming took off 2 bases at V and 6 bases at J, with 18 bases between the two ends. The CDR3 loop spans 16 amino acids. Germline values: CDR1 SGHNT, CDR2 YENEEA. CDR3 region: CASSLSGPGVVDTQYF. CDR3 nucleotides: TGTGCCAGCAGCTTATCAGGGCCGGGAGTAGTCGATACGCAGTATTTT. Using reference TRBV11-3 and TRBJ2-3 for the parts outside the CDR3, the full variable domain is EAGVVQSPRYKIIEKKQPVAFWCNPISGHNTLYWYLQNLGQGPELLIRYENEEAVDDSQLPKDRFSAERLKGVDSTLKIQPAELGDSAVYLCASSLSGPGVVDTQYFGPGTRLTVL.

In this sample, this clone turned up a few times. The rearrangement joins TRBV2 to TRBJ2-1, with TRBD1 as a possible D gene (6 bases). This CDR3 has 13 amino acids. The V gene's germline CDR1 is SNHLY and CDR2 FYNNEI. V was cut by 7 bases and J by 8 bases, with 15 bases left in between. The DNA for the CDR3 is TGTGCCAGCAAGGCAGGGGTGGATTATGAGCAGTTCTTC. Protein product: CASKAGVDYEQFF.

This chain links TRBV7-9 with TRBJ2-1, with D perhaps matching TRBD2 (5 bases). The CDR3 runs to 16 residues. V was pared by 5 bases and J by 0 bases, with 14 bases between. Germline CDR1 is SEHNR and CDR2 is FQNEAQ (reference sequence). CDR3 sequence: CASSAAAWSSYNEQFF. The CDR3 bases are TGTGCCAGCAGCGCAGCGGCTTGGAGCTCCTACAATGAGCAGTTCTTC.

The chain has TRBV19 and TRBJ2-1; 16 bases align to TRBD2. The CDR3 spans 19 residues. V lost 6 bases and J lost 8; bases outside the gene matches: 16. Germline assignment: CDR1 LNHDA and CDR2 SQIVND (reference sequence). The CDR3 sequence: CASRPIGTGTSGRVHEQFF. The CDR3, as DNA: TGTGCCAGTAGGCCGATAGGGACCGGGACTAGCGGGAGGGTCCATGAGCAGTTCTTC. Combining the CDR3 with reference TRBV19 and TRBJ2-1 gives the whole variable domain DGGITQSPKYLFRKEGQNVTLSCEQNLNHDAMYWYRQDPGQGLRLIYYSQIVNDFQKGDIAEGYSVSREKKESFPLTVTSAQKNPTAFYLCASRPIGTGTSGRVHEQFFGPGTRLTVL.

V gene TRBV11-2 combines with J gene TRBJ1-1; D remains unclear. V shed 1 base and J shed 7 bases, with 7 bases lying between them. The germline V gene has CDR1 SGHAT and CDR2 FQNNGV. The CDR3 is 12 residues long. The CDR3, as DNA: TGTGCCAGCAGCTTAGCGATCGGTGAAGCTTTCTTT. This gives the protein CASSLAIGEAFF.

In this sample, this clone turned up a few times. CDR3 nucleotide sequence: TGTGCCAGCAGTTCAACTCGACTAGACGTGGAGCAGTTCTTC. Amino acid sequence: CASSSTRLDVEQFF. The chain carries TRBV27 and TRBJ2-1; maybe TRBD2 (6 bases). Germline V gene lookup returns CDR1 MNHEY and CDR2 SMNVEV (reference sequence). Trimming removed 4 bases from V and 10 bases from J, with 17 bases in between. The CDR3 covers 14 residues.

The V call is TRBV7-9, the J call TRBJ1-2, with D possibly matching TRBD1 (5 bases). The CDR3 runs 14 residues. V lost 3 bases and J 4 bases, leaving 12 bases between the germline ends. The germline gives CDR1 SEHNR, CDR2 FQNEAQ (reference sequence). The CDR3 coding sequence is TGTGCCAGCAGCTTTTCAGGGATCGGCTATGGCTACACCTTC. This translates into CASSFSGIGYGYTF.

This CDR3 is CASSPYGYNEQFF. The CDR3 DNA reads as TGTGCCAGCTCACCATACGGGTACAATGAGCAGTTCTTC. V and J are TRBV18 and TRBJ2-1; D remains ambiguous. The V gene lost 2 bases and the J gene lost 4 bases, with 6 bases spanning the gap. Germline loops: CDR1 KGHSH, CDR2 LQKENI. This CDR3 contains 13 residues.

This chain joins TRBV12-2 and TRBJ2-1; TRBD1, the table's D call, lacks a check against the DNA. TRBV12-2 is annotated as a pseudogene. This CDR3 has 16 amino acids. CDR3 region: CASRLAETVSYNEQFF. CDR3 bases: TGTGCAAGTCGCTTAGCGGAGACAGTTTCCTACAATGAGCAGTTCTTC.

This clone was seen a handful of times. The chain recombines TRBV2 with TRBJ2-6, with D perhaps TRBD2 (6 bases). The germline V gene has CDR1 SNHLY and CDR2 FYNNEI. This CDR3 is 15 amino acids long. V was cut by 6 bases and J by 0 bases, with 9 bases left in between. The CDR3 loop is CASRRLDSGANVLTF. DNA for the CDR3: TGTGCCAGCAGACGACTAGACTCTGGGGCCAACGTCCTGACTTTC.

This clone was observed a handful of times. V gene TRBV18 combines with J gene TRBJ2-4; 14 bases agree with TRBD2. V lost 2 bases, J lost 11 bases, and 8 bases stayed unmatched. This CDR3 region has 16 residues. Germline assignment: CDR1 KGHSH and CDR2 LQKENI. The CDR3 region is CASSPTTSGRAGFQYF. Here the CDR3 DNA reads TGTGCCAGCTCACCAACGACTAGCGGGAGGGCCGGGTTTCAGTACTTC.

This chain connects TRBV4-2 to TRBJ1-5; 8 bases are a match to TRBD1. V lost 0 bases to trimming and J lost 6 bases; unmatched junction nucleotides: 13. The CDR3 totals 18 residues. Germline CDR1 reads LGHNA; CDR2 reads YNFKEQ. The CDR3 sequence: CASSQDSGAGGDFQPQHF. The CDR3 DNA is TGTGCCAGCAGCCAAGACAGCGGGGCAGGGGGCGATTTTCAGCCCCAGCATTTT.

The chain is built from TRBV30 and TRBJ2-3, with TRBD2 matching 11 bases. The CDR3 spans 16 residues. Germline CDR1 and CDR2: GTSNPN and SVGIG (reference sequence). J gave up 3 bases and V 4 bases, and 9 bases lay outside the gene matches. CDR3 coding DNA: TGTGCCTGGAAGAAGTGGGCTAGCGGGAGGACAGATACGCAGTATTTT. It encodes CAWKKWASGRTDTQYF.

This clone was seen only a few times. V usage is TRBV11-3 and J usage is TRBJ2-3; possibly TRBD2 for D (5 bases). CDR3 length: 12 residues. The V gene's germline CDR1 is SGHNT and CDR2 YENEEA. V was clipped by 1 base and J by 8 bases, with 7 bases between them. The CDR3 DNA sequence: TGTGCCAGCAGCTTAGGAGAGGGTACGCAGTATTTT. This codes for CASSLGEGTQYF. The variable domain in full, with the rest retrieved from reference TRBV11-3 and TRBJ2-3, is EAGVVQSPRYKIIEKKQPVAFWCNPISGHNTLYWYLQNLGQGPELLIRYENEEAVDDSQLPKDRFSAERLKGVDSTLKIQPAELGDSAVYLCASSLGEGTQYFGPGTRLTVL.

The chain is built from TRBV7-8 and TRBJ2-1, with 9 positions matching TRBD1. This CDR3 contains 15 residues. Looked up from germline, CDR1 is SGHVS and CDR2 is FQNEAQ. V was pared by 1 base and J by 3 bases, with 1 base of the junction left unmatched. CDR3 DNA: TGTGCCAGCAGCTTAGGACAGGGGGGCTACAATGAGCAGTTCTTC. Protein: CASSLGQGGYNEQFF.

The V gene is TRBV13, the J gene TRBJ2-7, with 7 bases fitting TRBD2. The CDR3 sequence is 15 residues long. Unmatched junction bases numbered 3, after V lost 0 bases and J lost 1 base. Germline V lookup: CDR1 PRHDT, CDR2 FYEKMQ (reference sequence). The CDR3 sequence is CASSLGGEGSYEQYV. The CDR3 bases are TGTGCCAGCAGCTTAGGGGGGGAGGGGTCCTACGAGCAGTACGTC.

The table lists this clone with a few counts. V and J are TRBV6-1 and TRBJ2-7, with 7 bases identical to TRBD1. This CDR3 comprises 16 residues. Germline V gives CDR1 MNHNS, CDR2 SASEGT. J gave up 4 bases and V 0 bases, and 9 bases lay outside the gene matches. In nucleotides, the CDR3 is TGTGCCAGCAGTGAAGCCCCGACAGGGTCAAGGTACGAGCAGTACGTC. Translation: CASSEAPTGSRYEQYV.

A few counts support this clone. This chain connects TRBV11-3 to TRBJ2-1, with TRBD2 identical over 12 bases. Germline CDR1 reads SGHNT; CDR2 reads YENEEA. J was trimmed by 4 bases and V by 3 bases; bases with no gene match: 10. The CDR3 runs to 18 residues. This CDR3 is CASSLGRTSGTHYNEQFF. CDR3 DNA sequence: TGTGCCAGCAGCTTGGGAAGGACTAGCGGGACCCATTACAATGAGCAGTTCTTC.

This clone was detected a few times. The chain uses TRBV6-6 and TRBJ1-5; D might be TRBD1 (5 bases). CDR1 MNHNY and CDR2 SVGAGI come from the germline V gene (reference sequence). Trimming pared 6 bases from V and 0 bases from J, leaving 6 bases between. The CDR3 length is 13 residues. The chain's CDR3 is CASSRDSNQPQHF. The DNA of the CDR3 is TGTGCCAGCAGCAGGGATAGCAATCAGCCCCAGCATTTT.

The chain carries TRBV6-5 and TRBJ1-2; 8 bases align to TRBD1. CDR3 length: 15 residues. After removal of 3 bases from V and 7 bases from J, the junction contained 10 bases not matched to a gene. CDR1 is MNHEY, CDR2 SVGAGI, per germline. The CDR3 nucleotides read TGTGCCAGCAGTTATTGGGCAGGGGGCGCTTCTGGCTACACCTTC. Encoded protein: CASSYWAGGASGYTF.

In DNA form, the CDR3 reads TGCGCCAGCAGCTTCGCGGACAGCGGAAACACCATATATTTT. Protein: CASSFADSGNTIYF. The genes are TRBV5-1 and TRBJ1-3; perhaps TRBD1 as D (6 bases). The CDR3 sequence is 14 residues long. V shed 2 bases and J shed 4 bases, with 10 bases lying between them. The germline V gene has CDR1 SGHRS and CDR2 YFSETQ.

This chain links TRBV6-1 with TRBJ2-7, with TRBD1 matching 7 bases. CDR1 and CDR2 from the germline V gene are MNHNS and SASEGT. With 3 bases clipped from V and 5 bases from J, the junction kept 4 bases outside the gene matches. The CDR3 runs 13 residues. Written as DNA, the CDR3 is TGTGCCAGCAGTGAGGTTCAGGGGGACGAGCAGTACGTC. This translates into CASSEVQGDEQYV.

About this clone itself: The sample has other DNA sequences that encode this CDR3 too. The chain is built from TRBV20-1 and TRBJ1-2; D uncertain. V was clipped by 2 bases and J by 8 bases, with 9 bases between them. The CDR3 contains 11 residues. Per the germline V gene, CDR1 is DFQATT and CDR2 is SNEGSKA (reference sequence). The CDR3 DNA sequence: TGCAGTGCTAGATACTCCCGGGGCTACACCTTC. Its protein is CSARYSRGYTF.

This clone was observed a handful of times. This chain connects TRBV28 to TRBJ2-1; 10 bases agree with TRBD1. The germline gives CDR1 MDHEN, CDR2 SYDVKM. This CDR3 is 15 amino acids long. Germline trimming cut 6 bases from V and 4 bases from J; bases unmatched to any gene: 6. Written as DNA, the CDR3 is TGTGCCAGCAGCCCCGGGACAGGGGTTTACAATGAGCAGTTCTTC. It codes for CASSPGTGVYNEQFF.

The J gene is TRBJ2-2, the V gene TRBV19, with 7 positions matching TRBD1. Germline CDR1 LNHDA, CDR2 SQIVND (reference sequence). With 4 bases clipped from V and 2 bases from J, the junction kept 4 bases outside the gene matches. The CDR3 consists of 15 residues. This CDR3 reads CASSRGQINTGELFF. DNA for the CDR3: TGTGCCAGTAGTAGGGGACAGATCAACACCGGGGAGCTGTTTTTT.

This clone has just a few counts. The gene calls are TRBV7-2 and TRBJ1-1; the match to TRBD1 covers 8 bases. CDR3 size: 15 residues. Germline V CDR1 and CDR2: SGHTA, FQGNSA. Trimming at V came to 4 bases and at J to 1 base, leaving 5 bases not matched to a gene. CDR3 residues: CASSWDRPPNTEAFF. CDR3 bases: TGTGCCAGCAGCTGGGACAGGCCCCCGAACACTGAAGCTTTCTTT.